These T cell receptor beta chains were read from a single sample in a study of blood T cell repertoires in COVID-19. Profiled with immunoSEQ multiplex PCR; TCRdb holds only in-frame clones, not every one. The table includes fewer than 150,000 clones, about four fifths detected once. The sequenced material came from peripheral blood. The receptors come from a human donor in a cohort sampled during active COVID-19. CDR3s leave out the opening cysteine and the closing phenylalanine or tryptophan. The D gene is left open where the match is weak.

D	V	J	CDR3
.	TRBV13	TRBJ2-1	ASSLGQTPYNEQF
TRBD2	TRBV7-9	TRBJ2-7	ASSLAYQRGGRHSYEQY
TRBD1	TRBV6-2/TRBV6-3	TRBJ2-1	ASSPLTGGGVSFNEQF
TRBD1	TRBV4-1	TRBJ2-7	ASSQVIATGFYEQY
.	TRBV5-6	TRBJ2-7	ASGAGASYEQY
TRBD2	TRBV27	TRBJ2-3	ASSQGLAADTQY
.	TRBV24-1	TRBJ1-2	ATSDSYGYT
TRBD2	TRBV4-1	TRBJ2-1	ASSQGGGASYEQF
TRBD2	TRBV7-8	TRBJ2-7	ASINSYPGLAGGFSYEQY
.	TRBV4-2	TRBJ2-5	ASSPGQVKVGWMETQY
.	TRBV6-6	TRBJ1-3	ASSFTGNTIY
.	TRBV7-3	TRBJ2-5	ASSLRAASQETQY
.	TRBV9	TRBJ1-2	ASSVARDGNYGYT
TRBD2	TRBV7-8	TRBJ2-1	ASSTSGGTYNEQF
.	TRBV19	TRBJ1-4	ASSIFIRGSNEKLF
TRBD2	TRBV15	TRBJ2-2	ATSSGGAYTGELF
TRBD1	TRBV7-9	TRBJ2-7	ASSPRDSEQY
TRBD1	TRBV7-8	TRBJ2-7	ASSLDRTGTYEQY
.	TRBV3-1/TRBV3-2	TRBJ1-3	ASTSRGFGNTIY
.	TRBV2	TRBJ1-2	ASEGDPRGSNYGYT
.	TRBV28	TRBJ2-1	ASSSPLGGGQGEQF
TRBD1	TRBV7-9	TRBJ2-7	ASSSGTASYEQY